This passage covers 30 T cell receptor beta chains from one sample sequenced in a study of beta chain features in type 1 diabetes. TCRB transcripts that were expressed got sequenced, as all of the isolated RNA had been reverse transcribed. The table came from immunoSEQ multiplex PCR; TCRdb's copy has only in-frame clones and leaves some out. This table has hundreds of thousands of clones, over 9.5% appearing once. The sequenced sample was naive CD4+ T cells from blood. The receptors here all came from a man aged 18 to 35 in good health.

The CDR3: CASSLRDSAWGELFF. The CDR3 DNA sequence: TGTGCCAGCAGCTTACGGGACTCCGCGTGGGGGGAGCTGTTTTTT. The chain carries TRBV7-2 and TRBJ2-2; weak D call: TRBD2 (6 bases). The V end was cut by 2 bases, the J end by 8 bases, with 15 bases between. In germline, CDR1 is SGHTA, CDR2 FQGNSA. The CDR3 has 15 amino acids.

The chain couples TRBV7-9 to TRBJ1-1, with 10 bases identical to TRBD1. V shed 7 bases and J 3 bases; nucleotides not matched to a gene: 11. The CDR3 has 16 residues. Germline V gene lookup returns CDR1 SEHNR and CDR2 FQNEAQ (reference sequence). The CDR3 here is CASTTSRGQGHTEAFF. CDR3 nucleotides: TGTGCCAGCACCACTTCACGGGGACAGGGGCACACTGAAGCTTTCTTT.

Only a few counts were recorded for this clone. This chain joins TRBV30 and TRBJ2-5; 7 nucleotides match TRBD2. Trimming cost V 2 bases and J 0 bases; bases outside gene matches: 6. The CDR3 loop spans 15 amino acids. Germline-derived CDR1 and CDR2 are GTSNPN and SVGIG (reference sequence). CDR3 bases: TGTGCCTGGAGTCCCCTAGCGGCAAACCAAGAGACCCAGTACTTC. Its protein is CAWSPLAANQETQYF.

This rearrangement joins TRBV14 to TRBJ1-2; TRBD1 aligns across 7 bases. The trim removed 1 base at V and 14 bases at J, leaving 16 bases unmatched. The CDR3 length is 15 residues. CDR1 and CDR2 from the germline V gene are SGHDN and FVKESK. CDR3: CASSQGGTATLGGTF. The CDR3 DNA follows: TGTGCCAGCAGCCAAGGAGGGACAGCAACTCTTGGAGGGACCTTC.

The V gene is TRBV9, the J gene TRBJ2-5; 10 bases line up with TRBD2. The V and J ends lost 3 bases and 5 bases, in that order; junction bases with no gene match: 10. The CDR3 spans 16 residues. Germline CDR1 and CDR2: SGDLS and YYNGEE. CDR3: CASSAGSGGAGETQYF. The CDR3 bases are TGTGCCAGCAGCGCCGGGAGCGGGGGGGCAGGGGAGACCCAGTACTTC. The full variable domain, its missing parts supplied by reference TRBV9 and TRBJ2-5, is DSGVTQTPKHLITATGQRVTLRCSPRSGDLSVYWYQQSLDQGLQFLIQYYNGEERAKGNILERFSAQQFPDLHSELNLSSLELGDSALYFCASSAGSGGAGETQYFGPGTRLLVL.

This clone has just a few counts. Here the CDR3 reads CASSSGTFTYEQYF. The CDR3 DNA sequence: TGTGCCAGCAGCTCGGGGACTTTTACCTACGAGCAGTACTTC. The chain has TRBV9 and TRBJ2-7; a possible D gene is TRBD2 (6 bases). Germline CDR1 reads SGDLS; CDR2 reads YYNGEE. V was trimmed by 4 bases and J by 2 bases, leaving 13 bases between them. The CDR3 is made up of 14 amino acids.

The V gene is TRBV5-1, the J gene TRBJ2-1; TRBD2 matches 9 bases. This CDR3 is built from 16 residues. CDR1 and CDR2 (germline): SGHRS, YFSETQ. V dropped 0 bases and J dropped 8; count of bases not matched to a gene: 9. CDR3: CASSLASGGGVDEQFF. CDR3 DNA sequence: TGCGCCAGCAGCTTGGCCAGTGGCGGGGGGGTTGATGAGCAGTTCTTC. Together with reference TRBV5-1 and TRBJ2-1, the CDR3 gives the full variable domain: KAGVTQTPRYLIKTRGQQVTLSCSPISGHRSVSWYQQTPGQGLQFLFEYFSETQRNKGNFPGRFSGRQFSNSRSEMNVSTLELGDSALYLCASSLASGGGVDEQFFGPGTRLTVL.

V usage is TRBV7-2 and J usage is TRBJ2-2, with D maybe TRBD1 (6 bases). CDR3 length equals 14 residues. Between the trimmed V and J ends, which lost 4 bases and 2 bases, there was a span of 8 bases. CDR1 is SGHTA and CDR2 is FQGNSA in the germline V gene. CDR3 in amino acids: CASSWGQNTGELFF. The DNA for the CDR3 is TGTGCCAGCAGCTGGGGACAAAACACCGGGGAGCTGTTTTTT.

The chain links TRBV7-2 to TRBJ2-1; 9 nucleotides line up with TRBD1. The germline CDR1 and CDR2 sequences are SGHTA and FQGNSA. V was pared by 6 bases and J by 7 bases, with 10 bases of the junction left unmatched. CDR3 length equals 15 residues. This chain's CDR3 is CASREAGTGSNEQFF. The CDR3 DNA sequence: TGTGCCAGCAGGGAAGCCGGGACAGGGAGTAATGAGCAGTTCTTC.

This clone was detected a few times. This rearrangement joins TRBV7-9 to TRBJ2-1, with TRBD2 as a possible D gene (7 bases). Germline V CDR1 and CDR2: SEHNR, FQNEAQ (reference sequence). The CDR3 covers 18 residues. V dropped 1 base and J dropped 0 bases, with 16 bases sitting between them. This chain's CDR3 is CASSLGRGGLSSYNEQFF. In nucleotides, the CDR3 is TGTGCCAGCAGCTTAGGGAGGGGGGGGTTGAGCTCCTACAATGAGCAGTTCTTC.

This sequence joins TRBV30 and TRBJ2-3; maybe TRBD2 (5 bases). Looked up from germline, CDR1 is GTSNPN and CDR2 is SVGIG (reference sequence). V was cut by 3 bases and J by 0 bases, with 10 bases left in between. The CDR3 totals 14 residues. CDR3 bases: TGTGCCTGGAGAGGGAGCCTTAGCACAGATACGCAGTATTTT. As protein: CAWRGSLSTDTQYF.

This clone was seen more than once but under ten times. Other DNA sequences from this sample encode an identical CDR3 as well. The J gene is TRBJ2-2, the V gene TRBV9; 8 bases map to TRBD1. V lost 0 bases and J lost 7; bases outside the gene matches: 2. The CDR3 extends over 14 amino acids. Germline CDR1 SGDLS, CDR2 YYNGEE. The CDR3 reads CASSVAGGIGELFF. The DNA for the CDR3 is TGTGCCAGCAGCGTAGCAGGGGGCATCGGGGAGCTGTTTTTT.

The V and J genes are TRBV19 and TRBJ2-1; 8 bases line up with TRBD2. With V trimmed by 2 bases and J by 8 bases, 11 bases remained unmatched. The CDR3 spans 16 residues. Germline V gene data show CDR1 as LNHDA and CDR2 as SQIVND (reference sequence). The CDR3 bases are TGTGCCAGTAGTATAAAGTCTTTCGGGAGGGTTGATGAGCAGTTCTTC. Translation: CASSIKSFGRVDEQFF.

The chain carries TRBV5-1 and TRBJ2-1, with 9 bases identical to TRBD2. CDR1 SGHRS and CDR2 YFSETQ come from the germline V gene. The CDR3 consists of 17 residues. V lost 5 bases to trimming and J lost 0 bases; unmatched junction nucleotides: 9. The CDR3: CASRLSGTSRSYNEQFF. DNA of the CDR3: TGCGCCAGCAGACTCTCCGGGACTAGCCGCTCCTACAATGAGCAGTTCTTC.

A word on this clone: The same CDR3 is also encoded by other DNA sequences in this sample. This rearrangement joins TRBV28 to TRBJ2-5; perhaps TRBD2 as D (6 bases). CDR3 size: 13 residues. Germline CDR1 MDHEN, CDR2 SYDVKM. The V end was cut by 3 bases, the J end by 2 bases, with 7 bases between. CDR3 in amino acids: CASSLGRQETQYF. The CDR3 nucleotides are TGTGCCAGCAGTTTGGGGAGGCAAGAGACCCAGTACTTC.

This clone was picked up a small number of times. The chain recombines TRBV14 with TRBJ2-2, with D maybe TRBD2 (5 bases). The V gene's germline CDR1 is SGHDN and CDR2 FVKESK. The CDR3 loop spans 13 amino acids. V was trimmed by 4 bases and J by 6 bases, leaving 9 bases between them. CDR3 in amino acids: CASSPSGSGELFF. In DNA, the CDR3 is TGTGCCAGCAGCCCCTCGGGGTCCGGGGAGCTGTTTTTT. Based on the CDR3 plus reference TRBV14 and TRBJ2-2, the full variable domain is EAGVTQFPSHSVIEKGQTVTLRCDPISGHDNLYWYRRVMGKEIKFLLHFVKESKQDESGMPNNRFLAERTGGTYSTLKVQPAELEDSGVYFCASSPSGSGELFFGEGSRLTVL.

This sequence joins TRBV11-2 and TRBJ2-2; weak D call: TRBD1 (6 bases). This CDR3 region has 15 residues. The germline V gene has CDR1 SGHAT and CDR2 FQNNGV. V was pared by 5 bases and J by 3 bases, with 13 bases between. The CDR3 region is CASSLRGTDTGELFF. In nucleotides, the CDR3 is TGTGCCAGCAGCCTCAGGGGTACGGACACCGGGGAGCTGTTTTTT.

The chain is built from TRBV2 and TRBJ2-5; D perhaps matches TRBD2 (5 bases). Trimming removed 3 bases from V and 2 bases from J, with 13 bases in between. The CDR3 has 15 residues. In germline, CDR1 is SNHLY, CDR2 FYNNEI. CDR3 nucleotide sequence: TGTGCCAGCAGTGAGGCTAGCCCTTGGCAAGAGACCCAGTACTTC. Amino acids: CASSEASPWQETQYF.

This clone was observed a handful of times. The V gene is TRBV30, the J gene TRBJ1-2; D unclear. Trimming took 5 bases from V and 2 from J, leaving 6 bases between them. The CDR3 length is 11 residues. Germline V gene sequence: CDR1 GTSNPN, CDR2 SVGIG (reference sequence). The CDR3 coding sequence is TGTGCCTGGGCGCAAAACTATGGCTACACCTTC. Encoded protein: CAWAQNYGYTF. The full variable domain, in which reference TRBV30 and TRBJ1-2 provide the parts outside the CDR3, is SQTIHQWPATLVQPVGSPLSLECTVEGTSNPNLYWYRQAAGRGLQLLFYSVGIGQISSEVPQNLSASRPQDRQFILSSKKLLLSDSGFYLCAWAQNYGYTFGSGTRLTVV.

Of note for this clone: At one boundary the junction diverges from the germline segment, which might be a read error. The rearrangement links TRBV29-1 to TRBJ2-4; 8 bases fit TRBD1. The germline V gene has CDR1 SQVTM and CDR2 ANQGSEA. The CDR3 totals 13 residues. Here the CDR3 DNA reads TGCAGCGTGGCGGGACAGGCCAGAAACATTCAGTACTTC. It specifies CSVAGQARNIQYF.

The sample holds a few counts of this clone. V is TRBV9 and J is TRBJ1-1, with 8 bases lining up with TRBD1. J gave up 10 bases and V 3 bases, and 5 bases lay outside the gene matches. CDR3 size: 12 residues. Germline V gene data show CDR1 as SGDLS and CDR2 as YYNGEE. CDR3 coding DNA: TGTGCCAGCAGCGGGACAGGGCGGGGAGCTTTCTTT. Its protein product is CASSGTGRGAFF.

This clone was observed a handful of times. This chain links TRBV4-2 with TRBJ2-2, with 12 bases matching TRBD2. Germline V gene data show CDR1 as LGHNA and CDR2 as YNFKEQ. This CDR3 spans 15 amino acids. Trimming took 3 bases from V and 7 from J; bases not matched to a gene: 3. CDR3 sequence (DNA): TGTGCCAGCAGCCAGGCTAGCGGGGGGGGCGGGGAGCTGTTTTTT. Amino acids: CASSQASGGGGELFF.

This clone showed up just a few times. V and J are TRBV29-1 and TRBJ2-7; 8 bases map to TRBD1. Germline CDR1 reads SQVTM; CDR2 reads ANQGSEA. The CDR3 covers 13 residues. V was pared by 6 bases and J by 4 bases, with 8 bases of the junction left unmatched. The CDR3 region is CSVTGTGSYEQYF. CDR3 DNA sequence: TGCAGCGTGACCGGGACAGGTAGTTACGAGCAGTACTTC.

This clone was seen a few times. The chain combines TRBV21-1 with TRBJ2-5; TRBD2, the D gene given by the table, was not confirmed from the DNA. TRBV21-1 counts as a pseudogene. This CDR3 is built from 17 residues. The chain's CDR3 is CASSKALAGAGRETQYF. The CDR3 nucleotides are TGTGCCAGCAGCAAAGCTTTAGCGGGGGCCGGGAGGGAGACCCAGTACTTC.

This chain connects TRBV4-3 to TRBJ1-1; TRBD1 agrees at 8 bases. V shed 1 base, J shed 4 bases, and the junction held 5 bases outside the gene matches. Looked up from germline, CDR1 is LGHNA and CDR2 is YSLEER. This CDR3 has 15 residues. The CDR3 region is CASSQGLDRATEAFF. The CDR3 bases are TGCGCCAGCAGCCAAGGGTTGGACAGGGCCACTGAAGCTTTCTTT.

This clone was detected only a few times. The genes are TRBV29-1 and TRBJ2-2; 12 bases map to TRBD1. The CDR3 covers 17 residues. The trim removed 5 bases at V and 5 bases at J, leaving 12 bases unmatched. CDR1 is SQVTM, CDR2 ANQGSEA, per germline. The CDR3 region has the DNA TGCAGCGTTAGTCGGGGACAGGGGGCATTTTTTACCGGGGAGCTGTTTTTT. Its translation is CSVSRGQGAFFTGELFF.

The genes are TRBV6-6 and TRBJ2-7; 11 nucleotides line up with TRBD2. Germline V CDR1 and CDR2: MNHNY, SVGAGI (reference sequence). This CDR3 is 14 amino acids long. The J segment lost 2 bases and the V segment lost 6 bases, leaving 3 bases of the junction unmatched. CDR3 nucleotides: TGTGCCAGCAGCGGGACTAGCGGTCCCTACGAGCAGTACTTC. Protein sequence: CASSGTSGPYEQYF.

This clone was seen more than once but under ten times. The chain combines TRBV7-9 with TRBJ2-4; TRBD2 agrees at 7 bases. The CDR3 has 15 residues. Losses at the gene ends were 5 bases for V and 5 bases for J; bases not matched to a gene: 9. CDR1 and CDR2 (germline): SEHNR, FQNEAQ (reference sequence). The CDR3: CASSPPWSGENIQYF. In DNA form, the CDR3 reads TGTGCCAGCAGCCCCCCTTGGAGCGGGGAAAACATTCAGTACTTC.

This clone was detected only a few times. The CDR3 DNA is TGTGCCAGCAGGGCGATAGCGCCGAATGAGCAGTTCTTC. It codes for CASRAIAPNEQFF. This chain links TRBV7-8 with TRBJ2-1; the D gene is possibly TRBD2 (5 bases). This CDR3 contains 13 residues. Per the germline V gene, CDR1 is SGHVS and CDR2 is FQNEAQ. Trimming removed 6 bases at V and 7 bases at J, with 13 bases between.

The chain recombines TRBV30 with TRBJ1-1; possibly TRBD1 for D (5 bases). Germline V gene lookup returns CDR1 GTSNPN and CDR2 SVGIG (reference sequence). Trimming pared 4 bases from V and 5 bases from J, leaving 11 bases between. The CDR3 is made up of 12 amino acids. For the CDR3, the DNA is TGTGCCTGGACTATGGGGGGAACTGAAGCTTTCTTT. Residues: CAWTMGGTEAFF.